This T cell receptor (beta chain) was documented in a study of blood T cell repertoires in COVID-19 (dated by TCRdb to 2020 to 2021). Background for the entire study: Collaborator samples came from the United States, Italy and Spain and covered acute and convalescent phases of COVID-19. Subjects who had been exposed to COVID-19, were actively infected with it, or had recovered from it provided the deeply sampled blood TCRbeta repertoires that made up the dataset. The material from the prospective study consisted of cDNA or gDNA derived from T cells, B-cell-depleted T cells, or PBMCs. Samples were obtained from the ongoing ImmuneRACE study (first 160 participants) and from some 1,200 subjects provided by 6 global collaborators. Where available, HLA class I and class II types were taken from metadata supplied by the sample provider and were not determined by assay-based typing. Sample metadata almost always included a de-identified subject ID, COVID-19 status, age in years and sex. The repertoires were made available in a free public database intended to serve as a resource for research on the immune response to SARS-CoV-2. Points the paper makes about the study in general: Clinical and demographic metadata were provided uncurated, with the amount varying by source and participant.

Comment on this clone: Its antigen specificity is not known. It has no much larger one-base neighbor in the sample; base qualities were not kept.

Each collaborating institution followed its own protocols to collect whole blood in K2EDTA tubes. For TCRbeta analysis, collaborator samples were shipped as frozen whole blood, as isolated PBMCs, or as DNA extracted from either sample type. TCRbeta CDR3 regions were amplified from genomic DNA using the immunoSEQ Assay, a bias-controlled multiplex PCR. The authors' pipeline ran thus. The number of nucleated cells in each sample was estimated from the amplification of reference gene primers within the assay. Sequence reads were collapsed and filtered to measure the absolute abundance of every unique TCRbeta CDR3 rearrangement. For each sample, productive Simpson clonality was calculated as the square root of Simpson's diversity index over productive rearrangements. TCRdb stores this immuneACCESS table with in-frame sequences only. Part of the clones is absent; in the studies checked, under half of the shortfall reflects unresolved V genes, and no reason is known for the rest. V and J calls and clone size are copied from that table; D and trimming were computed from the DNA. This sample has 190,000 or so clones in its table, and more than 70% of those were observed once. Less than 3% of the sample is held by the ten biggest clonotypes.

Counted from cysteine to phenylalanine, this CDR3 has 13 amino acids. The read is trimmed to its CDR3 DNA, 39 bases read in frame from base 1. The germline V gene gives CDR1 as SGHDT and CDR2 as YYEEEE. V is cut by 2 bases and J by 3 bases, and the space between the germline ends is 8 bases. Recombination linked TRBV5-6 to TRBJ1-1; the D gene is unclear. The receptor was derived from a man aged 45-65 years with active or convalescent COVID-19. The sequenced material came from peripheral blood. CDR3 sequence: CASSLKVDTEAFF. The nucleotide sequence reads TGTGCCAGCAGCTTAAAAGTAGACACTGAAGCTTTCTTT.